This TCR beta chain derives from a study of T cell responses to AZD1222 COVID-19 vaccine. Overall study results and limits: Spike-specific TCR breadth and depth grew following two AZD1222 doses. Baseline seropositivity characterized only 5 to 7 AZD1222 recipients. Mapped onto spike, vaccine-associated CD4 TCRs spanned it and were dominant at 160-218 and 743-854.

This CDR3 spans 14 amino acids. Germline CDR1 reads WSHSY; CDR2 reads SAAADI. V dropped 4 bases and J dropped 3; count of bases not matched to a gene: 5. Assay: immunoSEQ multiplex PCR; the TCRdb copy retains only in-frame clones and omits some. The table has about 130,000 clones, roughly 88% seen once. This clone was seen only a few times. No antigen is known for it. This clonotype was sampled from an adult in good health. The chain employs TRBV10-2 and TRBJ1-2; TRBD1 aligns across 7 bases. Sequenced here: peripheral blood, sampled on day 0 of AZD1222 vaccination. The CDR3 region is CASSVKGTDYGYTF. Written as DNA, the CDR3 is TGCGCCAGCAGTGTAAAGGGGACAGACTATGGCTACACCTTC.